This T cell receptor (beta chain) was found in a study of shared clonotypes between healthy human individuals. The assay was immunoSEQ multiplex PCR, and TCRdb's table has in-frame clones only and misses some. Among about 750,000 clones listed, roughly 92% were seen once. V lost 0 bases, J lost 4 bases, and 11 bases lay in between. Germline loops: CDR1 SGHNT, CDR2 YYREEE (reference sequence). There are 14 residues in the CDR3. Naive CD8 cells, CD45RO-negative and positively selected for CCR7, excluded terminally differentiated effector memory CD45RA+ cells. The chain has TRBV5-4 and TRBJ2-7; no definite D call. Sequences were obtained from naive CD8+ T cells sorted from blood. The sequence was obtained from a man aged 30 to 45 in good health. The CDR3 region has the DNA TGTGCCAGCAGCTTGGTGTCAGGATCGTACGAGCAGTACTTC. Translated, it gives CASSLVSGSYEQYF.